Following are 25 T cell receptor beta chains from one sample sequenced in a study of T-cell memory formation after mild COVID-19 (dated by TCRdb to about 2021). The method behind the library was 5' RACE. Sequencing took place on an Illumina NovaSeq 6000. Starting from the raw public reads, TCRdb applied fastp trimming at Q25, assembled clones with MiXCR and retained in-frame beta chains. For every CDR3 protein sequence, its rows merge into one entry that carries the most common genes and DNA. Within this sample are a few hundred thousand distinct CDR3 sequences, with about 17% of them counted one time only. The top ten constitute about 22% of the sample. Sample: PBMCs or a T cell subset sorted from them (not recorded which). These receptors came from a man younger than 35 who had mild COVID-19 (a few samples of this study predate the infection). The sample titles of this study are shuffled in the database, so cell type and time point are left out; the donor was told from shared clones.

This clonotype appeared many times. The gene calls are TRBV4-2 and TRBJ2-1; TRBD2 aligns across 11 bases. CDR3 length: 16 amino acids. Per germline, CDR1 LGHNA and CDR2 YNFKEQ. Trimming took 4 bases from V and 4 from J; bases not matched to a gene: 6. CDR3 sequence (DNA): TGTGCCAGCAGCCTTGAGACTAGCGGGGAATACAATGAGCAGTTCTTC. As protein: CASSLETSGEYNEQFF.

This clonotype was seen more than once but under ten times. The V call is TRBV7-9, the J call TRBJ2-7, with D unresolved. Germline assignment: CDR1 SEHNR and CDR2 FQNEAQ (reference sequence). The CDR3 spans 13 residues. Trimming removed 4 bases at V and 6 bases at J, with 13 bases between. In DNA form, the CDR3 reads TGTGCCAGCAGCTCGGCCAGGACCTCCGAGCAGTACGTC. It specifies CASSSARTSEQYV.

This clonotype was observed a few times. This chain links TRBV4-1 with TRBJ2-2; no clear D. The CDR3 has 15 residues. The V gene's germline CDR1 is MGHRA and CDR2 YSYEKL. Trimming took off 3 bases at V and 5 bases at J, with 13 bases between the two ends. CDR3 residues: CASSQGRAQTGELFF. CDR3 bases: TGCGCCAGCAGCCAGGGTCGAGCGCAAACCGGGGAGCTGTTTTTT.

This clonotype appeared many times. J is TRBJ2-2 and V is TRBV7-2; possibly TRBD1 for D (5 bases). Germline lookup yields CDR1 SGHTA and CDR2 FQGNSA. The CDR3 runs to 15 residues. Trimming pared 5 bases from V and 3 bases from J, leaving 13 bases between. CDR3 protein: CASSDRQTDTGELFF. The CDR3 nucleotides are TGTGCCAGCAGCGACCGCCAGACAGACACCGGGGAGCTGTTTTTT.

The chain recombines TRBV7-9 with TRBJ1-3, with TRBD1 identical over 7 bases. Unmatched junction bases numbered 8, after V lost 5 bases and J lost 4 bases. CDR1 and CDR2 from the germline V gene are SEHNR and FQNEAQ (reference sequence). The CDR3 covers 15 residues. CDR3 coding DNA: TGTGCCAGCAGCCAAGACAGGGCTCGCGGAAACACCATATATTTT. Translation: CASSQDRARGNTIYF. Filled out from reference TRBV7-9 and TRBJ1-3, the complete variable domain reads DTGVSQNPRHKITKRGQNVTFRCDPISEHNRLYWYRQTLGQGPEFLTYFQNEAQLEKSRLLSDRFSAERPKGSFSTLEIQRTEQGDSAMYLCASSQDRARGNTIYFGEGSWLTVV.

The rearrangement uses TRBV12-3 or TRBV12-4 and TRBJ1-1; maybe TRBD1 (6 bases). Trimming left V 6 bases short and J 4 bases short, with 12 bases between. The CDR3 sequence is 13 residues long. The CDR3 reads CASRTSRGTEAFF. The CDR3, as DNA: TGTGCCAGCAGGACCTCCAGGGGCACTGAAGCTTTCTTT.

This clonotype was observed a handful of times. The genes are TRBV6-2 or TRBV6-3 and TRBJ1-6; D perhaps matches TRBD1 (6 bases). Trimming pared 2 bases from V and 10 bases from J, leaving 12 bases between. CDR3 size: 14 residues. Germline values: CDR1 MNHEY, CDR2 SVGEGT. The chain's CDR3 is CASSYTAGASPLHF. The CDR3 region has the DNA TGTGCCAGCAGTTACACGGCAGGGGCATCACCCCTCCACTTT.

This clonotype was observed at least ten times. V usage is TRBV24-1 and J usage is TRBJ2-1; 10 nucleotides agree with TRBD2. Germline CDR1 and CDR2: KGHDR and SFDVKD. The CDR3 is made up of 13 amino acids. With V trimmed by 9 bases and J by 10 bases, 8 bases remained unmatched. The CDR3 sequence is CATGRAGGLEQFF. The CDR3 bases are TGTGCCACCGGGCGAGCGGGGGGGCTCGAGCAGTTCTTC.

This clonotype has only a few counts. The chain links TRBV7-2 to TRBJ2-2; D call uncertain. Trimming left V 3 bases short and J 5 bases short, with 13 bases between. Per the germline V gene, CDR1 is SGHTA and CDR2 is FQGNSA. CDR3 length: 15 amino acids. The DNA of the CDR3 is TGTGCCAGCAGCTTTCAGCCGGCCGCGACCGGGGAGCTGTTTTTT. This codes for CASSFQPAATGELFF.

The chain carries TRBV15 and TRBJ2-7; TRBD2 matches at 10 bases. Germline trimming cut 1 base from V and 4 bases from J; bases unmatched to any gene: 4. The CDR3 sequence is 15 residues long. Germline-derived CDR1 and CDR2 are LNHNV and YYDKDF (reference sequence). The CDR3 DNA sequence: TGTGCCACCAGCAGAGGCCCTAGCGGGGGTTACGAGCAGTACGTC. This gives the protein CATSRGPSGGYEQYV.

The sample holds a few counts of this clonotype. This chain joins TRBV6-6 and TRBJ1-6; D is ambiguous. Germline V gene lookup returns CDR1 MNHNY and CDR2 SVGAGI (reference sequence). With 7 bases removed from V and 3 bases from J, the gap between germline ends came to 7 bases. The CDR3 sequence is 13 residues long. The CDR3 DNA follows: TGTGCCAGCACCGTCGGCTATAATTCACCCCTCCACTTT. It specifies CASTVGYNSPLHF.

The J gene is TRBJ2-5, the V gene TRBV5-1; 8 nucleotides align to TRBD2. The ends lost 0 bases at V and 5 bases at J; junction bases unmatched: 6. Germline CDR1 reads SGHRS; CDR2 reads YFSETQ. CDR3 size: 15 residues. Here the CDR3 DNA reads TGCGCCAGCAGCTTGGCTTTAGCGGGATTGGAGACCCAGTACTTC. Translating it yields CASSLALAGLETQYF.

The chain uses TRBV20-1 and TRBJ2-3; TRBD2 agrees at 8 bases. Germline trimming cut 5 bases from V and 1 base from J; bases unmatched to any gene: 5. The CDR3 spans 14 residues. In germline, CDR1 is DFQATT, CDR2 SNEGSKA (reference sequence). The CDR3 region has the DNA TGCAGTGCTTTCCGGGGGGGGGGCACAGATACGCAGTATTTT. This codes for CSAFRGGGTDTQYF.

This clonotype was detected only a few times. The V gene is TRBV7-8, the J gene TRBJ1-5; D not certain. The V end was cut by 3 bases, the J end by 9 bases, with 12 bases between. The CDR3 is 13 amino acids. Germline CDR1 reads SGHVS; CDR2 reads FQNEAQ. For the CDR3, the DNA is TGTGCCAGCAGCTTGGAACGGCGTAGGCCCCAGCATTTT. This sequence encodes CASSLERRRPQHF. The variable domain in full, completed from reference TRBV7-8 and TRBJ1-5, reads GAGVSQSPRYKVAKRGQDVALRCDPISGHVSLFWYQQALGQGPEFLTYFQNEAQLDKSGLPSDRFFAERPEGSVSTLKIQRTQQEDSAVYLCASSLERRRPQHFGDGTRLSIL.

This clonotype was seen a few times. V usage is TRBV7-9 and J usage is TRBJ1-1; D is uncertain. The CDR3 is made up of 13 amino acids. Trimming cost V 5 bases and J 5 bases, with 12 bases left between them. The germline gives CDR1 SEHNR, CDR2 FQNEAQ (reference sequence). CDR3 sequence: CASSEVAYTEAFF. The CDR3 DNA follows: TGTGCCAGCAGCGAAGTGGCATATACTGAAGCTTTCTTT.

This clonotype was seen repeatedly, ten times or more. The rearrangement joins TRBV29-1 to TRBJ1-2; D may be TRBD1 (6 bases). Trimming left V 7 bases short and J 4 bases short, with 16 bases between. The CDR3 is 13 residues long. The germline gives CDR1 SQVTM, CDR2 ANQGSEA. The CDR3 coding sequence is TGCAGCGCCCGGGAGGGGGGACTCTATGGCTACACCTTC. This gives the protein CSAREGGLYGYTF.

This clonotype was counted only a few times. CDR3 loop: CASSRSNSPLHF. CDR3 in DNA: TGTGCCAGCAGCCGATCGAATTCACCCCTCCACTTT. The chain recombines TRBV7-2 with TRBJ1-6, with D unresolved. Germline CDR1 SGHTA, CDR2 FQGNSA. The CDR3 has 12 amino acids. V shed 5 bases and J shed 7 bases, with 6 bases lying between them.

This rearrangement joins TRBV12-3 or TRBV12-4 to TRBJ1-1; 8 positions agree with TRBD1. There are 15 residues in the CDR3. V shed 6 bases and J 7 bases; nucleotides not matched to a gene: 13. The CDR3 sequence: CASSRRTGGGGEAFF. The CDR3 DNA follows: TGTGCCAGCAGCAGACGTACAGGGGGGGGCGGTGAAGCTTTCTTT.

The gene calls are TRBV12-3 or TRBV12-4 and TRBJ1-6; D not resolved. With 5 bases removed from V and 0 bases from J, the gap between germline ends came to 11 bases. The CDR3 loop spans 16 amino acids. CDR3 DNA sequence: TGTGCCAGCAGTCGTGGGGTGGGCTCCTATAATTCACCCCTCCACTTT. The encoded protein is CASSRGVGSYNSPLHF.

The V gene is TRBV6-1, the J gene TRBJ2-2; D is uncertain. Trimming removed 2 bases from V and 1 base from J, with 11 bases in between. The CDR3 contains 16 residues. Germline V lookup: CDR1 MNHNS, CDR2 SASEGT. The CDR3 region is CASSEYLPKNTGELFF. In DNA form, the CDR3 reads TGTGCCAGCAGTGAATATCTACCGAAGAACACCGGGGAGCTGTTTTTT.

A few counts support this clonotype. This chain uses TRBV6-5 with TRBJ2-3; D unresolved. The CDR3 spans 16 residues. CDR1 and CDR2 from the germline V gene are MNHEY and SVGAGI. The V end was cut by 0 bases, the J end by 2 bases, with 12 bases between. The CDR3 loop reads CASSYSIVGTTDTQYF. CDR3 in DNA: TGTGCCAGCAGTTACTCGATAGTCGGCACCACAGATACGCAGTATTTT.

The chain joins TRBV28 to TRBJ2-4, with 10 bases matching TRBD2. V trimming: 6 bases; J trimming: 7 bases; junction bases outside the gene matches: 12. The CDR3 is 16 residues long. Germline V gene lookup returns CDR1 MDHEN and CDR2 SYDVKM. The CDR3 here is CASSTTGTSETNIQYF. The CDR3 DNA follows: TGTGCCAGCAGCACCACCGGGACTAGCGAAACCAACATTCAGTACTTC.

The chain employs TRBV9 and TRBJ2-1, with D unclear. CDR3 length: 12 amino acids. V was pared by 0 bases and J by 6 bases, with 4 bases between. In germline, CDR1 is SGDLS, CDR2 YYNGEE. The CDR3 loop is CASSVVSNEQFF. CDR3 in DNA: TGTGCCAGCAGCGTAGTCAGCAATGAGCAGTTCTTC.

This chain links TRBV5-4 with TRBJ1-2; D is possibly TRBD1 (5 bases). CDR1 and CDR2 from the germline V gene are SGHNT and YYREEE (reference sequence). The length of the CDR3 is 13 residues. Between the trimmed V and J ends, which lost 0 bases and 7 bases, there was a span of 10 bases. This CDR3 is CASSLARQGGYTF. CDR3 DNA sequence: TGTGCCAGCAGCTTGGCCAGGCAGGGTGGCTACACCTTC.

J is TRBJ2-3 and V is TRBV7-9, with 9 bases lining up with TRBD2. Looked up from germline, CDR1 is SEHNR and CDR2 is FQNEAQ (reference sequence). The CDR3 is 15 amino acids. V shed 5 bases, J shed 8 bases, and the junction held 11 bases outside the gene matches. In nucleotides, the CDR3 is TGTGCCAGCAGCACAAGAGGGCTTAGCGGGGGTACGCAGTATTTT. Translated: CASSTRGLSGGTQYF.